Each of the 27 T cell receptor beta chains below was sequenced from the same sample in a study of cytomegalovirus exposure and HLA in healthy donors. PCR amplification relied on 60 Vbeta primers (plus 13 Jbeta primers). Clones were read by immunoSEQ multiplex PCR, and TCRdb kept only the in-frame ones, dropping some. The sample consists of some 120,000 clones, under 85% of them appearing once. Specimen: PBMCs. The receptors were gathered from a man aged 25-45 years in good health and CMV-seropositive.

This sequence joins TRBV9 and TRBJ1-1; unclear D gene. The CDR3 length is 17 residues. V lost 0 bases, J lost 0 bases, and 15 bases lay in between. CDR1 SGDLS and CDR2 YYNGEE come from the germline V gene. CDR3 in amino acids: CASSVARESPMNTEAFF. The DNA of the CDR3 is TGTGCCAGCAGCGTAGCTCGGGAGTCCCCCATGAACACTGAAGCTTTCTTT.

CDR3 nucleotides: TGTGCCAGCAGTCCCTTGGCCGGGAGAACCGGGGAGCTGTTTTTT. Translating it yields CASSPLAGRTGELFF. V is TRBV6-5 and J is TRBJ2-2; maybe TRBD2 (6 bases). Germline CDR1 MNHEY, CDR2 SVGAGI. The CDR3 consists of 15 residues. V lost 5 bases and J lost 5, with 15 bases in between.

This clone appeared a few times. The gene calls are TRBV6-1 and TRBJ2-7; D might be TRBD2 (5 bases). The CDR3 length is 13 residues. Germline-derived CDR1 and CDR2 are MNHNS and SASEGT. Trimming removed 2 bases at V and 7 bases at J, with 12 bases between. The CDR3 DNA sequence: TGTGCCAGCAGTGAAATGGGTTCGGGGGAGCAGTACTTC. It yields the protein CASSEMGSGEQYF.

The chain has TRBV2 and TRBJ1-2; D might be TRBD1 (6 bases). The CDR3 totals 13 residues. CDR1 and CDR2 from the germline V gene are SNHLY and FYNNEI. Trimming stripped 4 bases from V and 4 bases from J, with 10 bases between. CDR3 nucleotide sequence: TGTGCCAGCAGTGTTGGACAGTCCTATGGCTACACCTTC. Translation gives CASSVGQSYGYTF.

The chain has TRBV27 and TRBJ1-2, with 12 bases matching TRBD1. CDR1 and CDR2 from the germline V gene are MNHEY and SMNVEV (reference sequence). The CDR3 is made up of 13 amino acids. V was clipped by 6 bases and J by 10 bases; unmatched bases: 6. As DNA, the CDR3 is TGTGCCAGCAGCAAAGGGACAGGGGGCGACTACACCTTC. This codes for CASSKGTGGDYTF.

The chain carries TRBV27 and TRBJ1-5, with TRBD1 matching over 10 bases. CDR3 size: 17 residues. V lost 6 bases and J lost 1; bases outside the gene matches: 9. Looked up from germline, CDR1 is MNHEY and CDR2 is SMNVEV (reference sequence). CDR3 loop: CASSLRQGAESNQPQHF. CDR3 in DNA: TGTGCCAGCAGCCTTCGACAGGGGGCAGAGAGCAATCAGCCCCAGCATTTT.

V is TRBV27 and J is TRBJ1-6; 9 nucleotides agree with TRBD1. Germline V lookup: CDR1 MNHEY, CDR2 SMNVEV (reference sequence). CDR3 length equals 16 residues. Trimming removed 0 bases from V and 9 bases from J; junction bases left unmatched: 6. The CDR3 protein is CASSLSSGTGFSPLHF. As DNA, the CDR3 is TGTGCCAGCAGTTTATCCTCCGGGACAGGGTTTTCACCCCTCCACTTT.

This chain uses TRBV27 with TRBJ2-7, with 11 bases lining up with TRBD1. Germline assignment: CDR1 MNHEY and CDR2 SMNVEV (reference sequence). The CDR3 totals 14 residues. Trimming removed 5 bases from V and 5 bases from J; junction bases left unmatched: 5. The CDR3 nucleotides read TGTGCCAGCAGTCTCGGACAGGGGGCACACGAGCAGTACTTC. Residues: CASSLGQGAHEQYF.

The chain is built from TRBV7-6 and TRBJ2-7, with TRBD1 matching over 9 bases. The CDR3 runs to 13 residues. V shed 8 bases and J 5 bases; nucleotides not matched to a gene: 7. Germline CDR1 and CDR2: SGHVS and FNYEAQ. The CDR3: CASRPQGAHEQYF. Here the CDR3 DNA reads TGTGCCAGCCGCCCACAGGGGGCCCACGAGCAGTACTTC. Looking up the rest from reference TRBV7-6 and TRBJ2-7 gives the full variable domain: GAGVSQSPRYKVTKRGQDVALRCDPISGHVSLYWYRQALGQGPEFLTYFNYEAQQDKSGLPNDRFSAERPEGSISTLTIQRTEQRDSAMYRCASRPQGAHEQYFGPGTRLTVT.

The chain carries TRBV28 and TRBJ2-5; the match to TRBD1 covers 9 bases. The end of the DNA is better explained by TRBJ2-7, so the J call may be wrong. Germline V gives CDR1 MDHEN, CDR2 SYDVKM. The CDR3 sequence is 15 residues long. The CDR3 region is CASSFTGGLTYEQYF. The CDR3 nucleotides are TGTGCCAGCAGTTTCACAGGGGGCCTCACCTACGAGCAGTACTTC.

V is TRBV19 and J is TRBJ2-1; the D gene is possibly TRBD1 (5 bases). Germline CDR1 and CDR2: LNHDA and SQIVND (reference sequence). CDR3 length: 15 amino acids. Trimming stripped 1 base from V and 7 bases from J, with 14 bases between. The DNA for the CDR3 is TGTGCCAGTAGTATAGGAATCCAGGGTGGAAATGAGCAGTTCTTC. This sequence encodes CASSIGIQGGNEQFF.

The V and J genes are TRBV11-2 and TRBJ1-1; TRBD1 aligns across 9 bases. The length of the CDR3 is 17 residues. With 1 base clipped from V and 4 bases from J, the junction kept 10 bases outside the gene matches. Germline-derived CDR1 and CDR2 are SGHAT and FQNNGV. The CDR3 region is CASSLVSPWDRATEAFF. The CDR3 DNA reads TGTGCCAGCAGCTTAGTTTCCCCCTGGGACAGGGCCACTGAAGCTTTCTTT.

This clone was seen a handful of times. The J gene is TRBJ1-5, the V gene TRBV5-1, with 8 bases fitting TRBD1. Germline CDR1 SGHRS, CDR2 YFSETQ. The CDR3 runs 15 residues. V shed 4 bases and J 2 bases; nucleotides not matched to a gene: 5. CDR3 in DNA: TGCGCCAGCAGCCTGGGACAGGAAGGCAATCAGCCCCAGCATTTT. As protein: CASSLGQEGNQPQHF.

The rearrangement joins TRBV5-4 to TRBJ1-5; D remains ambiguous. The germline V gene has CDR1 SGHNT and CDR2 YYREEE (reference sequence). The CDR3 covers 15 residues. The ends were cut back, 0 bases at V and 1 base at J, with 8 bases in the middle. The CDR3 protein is CASSLAPGSNQPQHF. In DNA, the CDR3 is TGTGCCAGCAGCTTGGCCCCGGGGAGCAATCAGCCCCAGCATTTT.

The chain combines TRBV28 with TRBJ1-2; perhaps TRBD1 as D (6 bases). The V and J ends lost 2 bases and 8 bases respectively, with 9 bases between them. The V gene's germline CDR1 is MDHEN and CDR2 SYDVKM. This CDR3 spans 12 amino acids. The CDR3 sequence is CASSLTGRGYTF. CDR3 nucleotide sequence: TGTGCCAGCAGTTTAACAGGGAGAGGCTACACCTTC.

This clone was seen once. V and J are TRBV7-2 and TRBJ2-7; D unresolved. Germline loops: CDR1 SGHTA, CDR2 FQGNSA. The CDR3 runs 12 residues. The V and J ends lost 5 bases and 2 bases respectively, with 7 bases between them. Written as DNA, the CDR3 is TGTGCCAGCAGCCTCAGGCCCTACGAGCAGTACTTC. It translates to CASSLRPYEQYF.

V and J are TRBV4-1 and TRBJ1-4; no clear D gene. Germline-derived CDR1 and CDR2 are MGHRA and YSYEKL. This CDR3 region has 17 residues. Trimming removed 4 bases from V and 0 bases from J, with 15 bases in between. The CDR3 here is CASSLPEAGATNEKLFF. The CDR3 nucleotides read TGCGCCAGCAGCCTGCCTGAAGCGGGAGCAACTAATGAAAAACTGTTTTTT.

CDR3 nucleotide sequence: TGTGCCAGCAGGCTCTTAGGACAACCTCCCGAGACCCAGTACTTC. Protein product: CASRLLGQPPETQYF. The V call is TRBV5-4, the J call TRBJ2-5; tentatively, D is TRBD1 (5 bases). V was trimmed by 5 bases and J by 5 bases, leaving 19 bases between them. Germline-derived CDR1 and CDR2 are SGHNT and YYREEE (reference sequence). The CDR3 has 15 residues.

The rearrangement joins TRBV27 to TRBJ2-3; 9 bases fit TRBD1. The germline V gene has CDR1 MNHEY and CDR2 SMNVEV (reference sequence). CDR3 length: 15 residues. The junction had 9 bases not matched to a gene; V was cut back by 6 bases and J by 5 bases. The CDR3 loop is CASSAGTGPLDTQYF. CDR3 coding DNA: TGTGCCAGCAGCGCCGGGACAGGGCCTTTAGATACGCAGTATTTT.

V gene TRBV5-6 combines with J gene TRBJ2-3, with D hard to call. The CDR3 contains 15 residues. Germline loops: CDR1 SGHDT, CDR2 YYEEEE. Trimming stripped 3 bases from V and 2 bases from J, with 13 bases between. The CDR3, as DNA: TGTGCCAGCAGCTCGGGTGGTACCTACACAGATACGCAGTATTTT. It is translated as CASSSGGTYTDTQYF.

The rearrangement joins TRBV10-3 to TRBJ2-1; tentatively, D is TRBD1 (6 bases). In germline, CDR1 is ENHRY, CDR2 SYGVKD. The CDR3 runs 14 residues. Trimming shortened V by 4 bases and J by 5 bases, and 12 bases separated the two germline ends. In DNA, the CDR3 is TGTGCCATCAGTGGCCGGACAGTCAACAATGAGCAGTTCTTC. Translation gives CAISGRTVNNEQFF.

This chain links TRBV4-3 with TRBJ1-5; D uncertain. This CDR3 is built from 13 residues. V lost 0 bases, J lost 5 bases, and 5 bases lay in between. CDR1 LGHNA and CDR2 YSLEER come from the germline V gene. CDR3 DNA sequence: TGCGCCAGCAGCCAAGACTCTTATCAGCCCCAGCATTTT. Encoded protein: CASSQDSYQPQHF.

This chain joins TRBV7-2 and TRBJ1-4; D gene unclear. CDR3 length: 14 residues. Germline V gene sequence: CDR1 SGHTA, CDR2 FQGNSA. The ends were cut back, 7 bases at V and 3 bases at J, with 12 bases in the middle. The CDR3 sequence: CASTRSSPNEKLFF. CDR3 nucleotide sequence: TGTGCCAGCACCCGGAGCTCGCCTAATGAAAAACTGTTTTTT.

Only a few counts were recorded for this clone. The CDR3 DNA reads TGTGCCAGCAGCTTTGCCACAGGGGGCCAGACCCAGTACTTC. This sequence encodes CASSFATGGQTQYF. The gene calls are TRBV7-2 and TRBJ2-5, with TRBD1 matching over 9 bases. This CDR3 is built from 14 residues. With 3 bases clipped from V and 6 bases from J, the junction kept 5 bases outside the gene matches. Per germline, CDR1 SGHTA and CDR2 FQGNSA.

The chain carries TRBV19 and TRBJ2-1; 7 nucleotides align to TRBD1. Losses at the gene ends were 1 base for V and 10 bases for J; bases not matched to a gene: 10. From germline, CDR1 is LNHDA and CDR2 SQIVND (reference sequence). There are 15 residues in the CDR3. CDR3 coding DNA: TGTGCCAGTAGTATAGTCCCGGGACAGTACTGGGAGCAGTTCTTC. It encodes CASSIVPGQYWEQFF. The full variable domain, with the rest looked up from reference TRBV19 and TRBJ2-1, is DGGITQSPKYLFRKEGQNVTLSCEQNLNHDAMYWYRQDPGQGLRLIYYSQIVNDFQKGDIAEGYSVSREKKESFPLTVTSAQKNPTAFYLCASSIVPGQYWEQFFGPGTRLTVL.

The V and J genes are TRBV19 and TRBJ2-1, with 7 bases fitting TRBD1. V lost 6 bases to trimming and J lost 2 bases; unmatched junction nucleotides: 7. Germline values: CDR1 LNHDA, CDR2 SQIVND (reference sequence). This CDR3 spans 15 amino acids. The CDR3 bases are TGTGCCAGTAGGACGACAGGGATAACCTACAATGAGCAGTTCTTC. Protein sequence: CASRTTGITYNEQFF.

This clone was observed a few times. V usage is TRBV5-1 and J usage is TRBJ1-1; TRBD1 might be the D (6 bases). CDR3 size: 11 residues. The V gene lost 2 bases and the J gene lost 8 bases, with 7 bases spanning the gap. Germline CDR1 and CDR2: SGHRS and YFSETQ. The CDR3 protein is CASSFGQEAFF. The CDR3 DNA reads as TGCGCCAGCAGCTTCGGACAGGAAGCTTTCTTT. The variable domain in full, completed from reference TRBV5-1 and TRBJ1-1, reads KAGVTQTPRYLIKTRGQQVTLSCSPISGHRSVSWYQQTPGQGLQFLFEYFSETQRNKGNFPGRFSGRQFSNSRSEMNVSTLELGDSALYLCASSFGQEAFFGQGTRLTVV.